This T cell receptor beta chain was obtained from a study of cytomegalovirus exposure and HLA in healthy donors. Study-wide context: The use of the same platform for the roughly 120 validation repertoires and the 650 to 850 first-cohort repertoires was reported by a later analysis. Study conclusions and caveats: As was reported, the classifier diagnosed cytomegalovirus status with high specificity and sensitivity. While the bulk of TCR sequences proved rare, some public TCRs turned up in many donors. The study listed about 150 cytomegalovirus-associated TCR beta chains.

Germline CDR1 and CDR2: SGHRS and YFSETQ. The CDR3 is 14 amino acids. Trimming took 2 bases from V and 6 from J; bases not matched to a gene: 7. Sequencing used immunoSEQ multiplex PCR; TCRdb keeps in-frame clones, though not all of them. The sample consists of under 250,000 clones, 87% of them appearing once. Worth noting for this clone: What it binds is unknown.

The sequence was obtained from a man aged 18 to 30 in good health and CMV-seropositive. Sample: PBMCs. J is TRBJ1-2 and V is TRBV5-1, with TRBD1 identical over 7 bases. CDR3 sequence: CASSFYKGADGYTF. The CDR3 DNA follows: TGCGCCAGCAGCTTTTACAAGGGGGCGGATGGCTACACCTTC.